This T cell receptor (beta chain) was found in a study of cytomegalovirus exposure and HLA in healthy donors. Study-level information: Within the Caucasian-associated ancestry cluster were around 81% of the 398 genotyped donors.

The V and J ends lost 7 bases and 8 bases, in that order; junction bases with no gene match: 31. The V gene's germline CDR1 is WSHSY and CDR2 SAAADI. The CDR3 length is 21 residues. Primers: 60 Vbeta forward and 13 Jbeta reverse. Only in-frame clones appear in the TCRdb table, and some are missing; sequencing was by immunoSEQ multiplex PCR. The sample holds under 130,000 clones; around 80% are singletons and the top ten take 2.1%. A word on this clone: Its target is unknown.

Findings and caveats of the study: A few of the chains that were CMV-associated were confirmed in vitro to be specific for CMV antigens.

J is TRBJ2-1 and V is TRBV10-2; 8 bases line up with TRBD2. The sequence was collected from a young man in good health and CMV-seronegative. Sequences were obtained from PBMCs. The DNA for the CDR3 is TGCGCCAGCACGGGCCAGCAGTGGGACCCAGATCGGGAGGGCCGAGGTCATGAGCAGTTCTTC. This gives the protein CASTGQQWDPDREGRGHEQFF.